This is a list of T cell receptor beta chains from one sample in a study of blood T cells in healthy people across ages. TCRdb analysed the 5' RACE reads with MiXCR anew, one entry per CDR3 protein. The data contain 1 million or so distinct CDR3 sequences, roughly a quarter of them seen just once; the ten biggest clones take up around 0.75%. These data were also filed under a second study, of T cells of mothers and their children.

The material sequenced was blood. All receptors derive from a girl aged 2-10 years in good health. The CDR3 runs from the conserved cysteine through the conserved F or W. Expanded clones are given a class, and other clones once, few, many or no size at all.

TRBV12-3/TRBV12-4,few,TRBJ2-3,CASSVAGDTDTQYF
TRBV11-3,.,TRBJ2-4,CASSPGDSMEMNIQYF
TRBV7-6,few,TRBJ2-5,CASSQISGTEMGTQYF
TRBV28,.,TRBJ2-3,CASSFPSGTSGKGDTQYF
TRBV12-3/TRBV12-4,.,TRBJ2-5,CASSREDRGETQYF
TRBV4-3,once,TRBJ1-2,CASSRQGQGGYTF
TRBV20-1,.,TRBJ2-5,CSARGSSGPQETQYF
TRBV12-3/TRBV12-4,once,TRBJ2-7,CASSLWVDVQYF
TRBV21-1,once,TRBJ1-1,CASSNLRQGRNTEAFF
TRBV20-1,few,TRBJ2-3,CSAQTLAATNTQYF
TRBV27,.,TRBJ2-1,CASSSPGTRYNEQFF
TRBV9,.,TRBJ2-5,CASSATGASETQYF
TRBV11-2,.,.,CASSLDRASGEQYF
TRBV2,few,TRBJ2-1,CASRTPSYNEQFF
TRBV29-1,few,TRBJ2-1,CSATGLAPYEQFF
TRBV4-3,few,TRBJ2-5,CASSQEAGGILGETQYF
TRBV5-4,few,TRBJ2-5,CASSSGDLEETQYF
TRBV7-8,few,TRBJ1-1,CASSLGLAMRAEAFF
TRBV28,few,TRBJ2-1,CVSSSPLGAINEQFF
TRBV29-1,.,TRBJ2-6,CSVVTGQGRGGANVLTF
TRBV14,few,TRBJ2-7,CASSQEQGAQYF
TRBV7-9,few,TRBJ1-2,CASNGPGSYGYTF
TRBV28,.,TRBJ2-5,CASSQLPGTQETQYF
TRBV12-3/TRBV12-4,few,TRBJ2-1,CASRSKLAGGAENEQFF
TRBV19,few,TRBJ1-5,CASSMSSDRPQHF
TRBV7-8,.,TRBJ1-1,CASSLAVGPEAFF
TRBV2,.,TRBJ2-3,CASSSGTSRSDTQYF
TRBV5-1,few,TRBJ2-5,CASTTGTGFYQETQYF
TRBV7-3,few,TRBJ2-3,CASSNQEGTQYF
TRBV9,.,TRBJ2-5,CASSVGLSRETQYF
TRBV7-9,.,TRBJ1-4,CASSLYPGRNEKLFF
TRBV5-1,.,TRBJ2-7,CASKSEFSYEQYF